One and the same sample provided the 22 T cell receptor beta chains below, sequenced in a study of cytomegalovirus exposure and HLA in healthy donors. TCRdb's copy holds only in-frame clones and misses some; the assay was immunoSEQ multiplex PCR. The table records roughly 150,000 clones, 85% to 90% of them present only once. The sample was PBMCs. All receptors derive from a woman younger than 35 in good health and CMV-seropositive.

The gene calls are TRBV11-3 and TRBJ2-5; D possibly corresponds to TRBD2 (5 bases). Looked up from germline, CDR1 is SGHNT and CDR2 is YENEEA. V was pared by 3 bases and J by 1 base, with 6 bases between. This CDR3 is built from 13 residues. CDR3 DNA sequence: TGTGCCAGCAGCTTGGACTTCCAAGAGACCCAGTACTTC. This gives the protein CASSLDFQETQYF.

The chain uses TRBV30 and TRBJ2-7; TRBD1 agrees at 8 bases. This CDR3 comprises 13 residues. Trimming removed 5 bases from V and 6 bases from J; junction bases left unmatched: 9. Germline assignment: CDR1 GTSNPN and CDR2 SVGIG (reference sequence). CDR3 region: CAWQDRDRSEQYF. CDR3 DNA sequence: TGTGCCTGGCAGGACAGGGACCGATCCGAGCAGTACTTC.

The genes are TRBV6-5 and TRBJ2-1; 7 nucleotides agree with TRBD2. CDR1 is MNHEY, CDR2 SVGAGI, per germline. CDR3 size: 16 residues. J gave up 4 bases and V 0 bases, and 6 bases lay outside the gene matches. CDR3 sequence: CASSYSSGGLYNEQFF. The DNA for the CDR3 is TGTGCCAGCAGTTACTCCTCGGGAGGACTATACAATGAGCAGTTCTTC.

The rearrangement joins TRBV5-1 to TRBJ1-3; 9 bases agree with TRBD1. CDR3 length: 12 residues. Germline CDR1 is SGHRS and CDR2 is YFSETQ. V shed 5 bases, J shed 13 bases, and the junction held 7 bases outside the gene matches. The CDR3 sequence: CASRSTGGRIYF. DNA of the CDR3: TGCGCCAGCAGGTCCACAGGGGGCAGAATATATTTT.

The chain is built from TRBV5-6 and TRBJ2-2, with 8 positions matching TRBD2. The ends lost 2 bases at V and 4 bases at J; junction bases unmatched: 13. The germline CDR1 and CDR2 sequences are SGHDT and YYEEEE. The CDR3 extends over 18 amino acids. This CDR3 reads CASSFDPSGSAFTGELFF. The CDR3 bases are TGTGCCAGCAGCTTCGATCCGAGCGGGAGCGCCTTCACCGGGGAGCTGTTTTTT.

The DNA for the CDR3 is TGTGCCAGCAGCTTAGGGTTAGGGGGCTACGAGCAGTACTTC. Protein sequence: CASSLGLGGYEQYF. This rearrangement joins TRBV7-8 to TRBJ2-7, with D tentatively TRBD1 (6 bases). Per germline, CDR1 SGHVS and CDR2 FQNEAQ. The CDR3 length is 14 residues. V was pared by 1 base and J by 3 bases, with 10 bases between.

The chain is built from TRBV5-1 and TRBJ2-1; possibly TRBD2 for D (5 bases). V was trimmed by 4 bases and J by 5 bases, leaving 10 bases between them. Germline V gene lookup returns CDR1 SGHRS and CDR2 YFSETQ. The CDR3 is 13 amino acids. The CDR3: CASSTGSNNEQFF. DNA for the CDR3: TGCGCCAGCAGCACGGGAAGCAACAATGAGCAGTTCTTC.

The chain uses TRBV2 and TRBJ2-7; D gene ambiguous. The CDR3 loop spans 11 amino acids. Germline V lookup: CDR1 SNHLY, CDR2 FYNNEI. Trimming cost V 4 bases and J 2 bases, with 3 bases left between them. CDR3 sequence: CASSVAYEQYF. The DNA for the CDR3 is TGTGCCAGCAGTGTAGCCTACGAGCAGTACTTC.

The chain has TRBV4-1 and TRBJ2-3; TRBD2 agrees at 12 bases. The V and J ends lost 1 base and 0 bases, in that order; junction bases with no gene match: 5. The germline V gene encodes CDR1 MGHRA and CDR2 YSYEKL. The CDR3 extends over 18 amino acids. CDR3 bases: TGCGCCAGCAGCCAAGGACTAGCGGGAGTAAGGAGCACAGATACGCAGTATTTT. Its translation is CASSQGLAGVRSTDTQYF.

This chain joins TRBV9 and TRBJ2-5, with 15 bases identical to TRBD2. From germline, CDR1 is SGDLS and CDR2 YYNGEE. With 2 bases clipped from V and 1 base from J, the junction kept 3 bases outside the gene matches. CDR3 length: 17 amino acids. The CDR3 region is CASSVGLAGGTQETQYF. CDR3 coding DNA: TGTGCCAGCAGCGTTGGACTAGCGGGAGGGACCCAAGAGACCCAGTACTTC.

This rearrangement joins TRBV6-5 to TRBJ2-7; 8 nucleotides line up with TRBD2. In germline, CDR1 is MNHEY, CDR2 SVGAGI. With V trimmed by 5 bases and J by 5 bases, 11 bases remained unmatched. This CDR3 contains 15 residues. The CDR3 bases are TGTGCCAGCAGTAACCCAGCGGGAGTCTTGAACGAGCAGTACTTC. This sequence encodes CASSNPAGVLNEQYF.

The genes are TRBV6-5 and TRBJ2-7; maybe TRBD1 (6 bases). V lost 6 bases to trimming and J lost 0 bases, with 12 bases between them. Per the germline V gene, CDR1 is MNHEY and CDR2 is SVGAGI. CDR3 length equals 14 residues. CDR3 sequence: CASSRGHPSYEQYF. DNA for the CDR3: TGTGCCAGCAGCCGGGGACACCCCTCCTACGAGCAGTACTTC.

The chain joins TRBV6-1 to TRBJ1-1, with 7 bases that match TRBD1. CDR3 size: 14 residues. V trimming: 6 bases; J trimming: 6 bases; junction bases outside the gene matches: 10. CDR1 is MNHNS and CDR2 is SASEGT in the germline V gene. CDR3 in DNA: TGTGCCAGCAGCCCTGACAGGGATGCGCCTGAAGCTTTCTTT. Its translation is CASSPDRDAPEAFF.

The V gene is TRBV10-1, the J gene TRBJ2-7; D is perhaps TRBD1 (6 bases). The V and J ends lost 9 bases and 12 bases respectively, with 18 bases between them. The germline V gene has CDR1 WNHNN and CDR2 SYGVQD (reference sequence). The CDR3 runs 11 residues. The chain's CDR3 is CASPRGSGWYF. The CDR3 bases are TGCGCCAGTCCGAGGGGGTCCGGGTGGTACTTC.

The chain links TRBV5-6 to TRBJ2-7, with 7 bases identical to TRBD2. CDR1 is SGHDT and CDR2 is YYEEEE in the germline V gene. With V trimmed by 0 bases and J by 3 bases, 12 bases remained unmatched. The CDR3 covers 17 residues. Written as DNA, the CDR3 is TGTGCCAGCAGCTTGGCCCTTATGGCGGGAGTCGACTACGAGCAGTACTTC. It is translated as CASSLALMAGVDYEQYF. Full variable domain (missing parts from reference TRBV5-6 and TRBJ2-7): DAGVTQSPTHLIKTRGQQVTLRCSPKSGHDTVSWYQQALGQGPQFIFQYYEEEERQRGNFPDRFSGHQFPNYSSELNVNALLLGDSALYLCASSLALMAGVDYEQYFGPGTRLTVT.

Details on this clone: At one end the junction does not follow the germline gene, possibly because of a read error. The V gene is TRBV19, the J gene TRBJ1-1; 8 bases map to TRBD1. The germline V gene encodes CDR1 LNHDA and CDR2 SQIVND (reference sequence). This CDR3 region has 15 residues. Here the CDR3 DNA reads TGTGCCAGTGAGGCCCGGACAGGGTTGAAAACTGAAGCTTTCTTT. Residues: CASEARTGLKTEAFF.

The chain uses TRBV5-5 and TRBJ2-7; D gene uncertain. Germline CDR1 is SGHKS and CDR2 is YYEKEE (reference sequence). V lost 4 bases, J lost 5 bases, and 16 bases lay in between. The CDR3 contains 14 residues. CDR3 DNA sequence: TGTGCCAGCAGCGTGGAGTGGGTCGAGGACGAGCAGTACTTC. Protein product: CASSVEWVEDEQYF.

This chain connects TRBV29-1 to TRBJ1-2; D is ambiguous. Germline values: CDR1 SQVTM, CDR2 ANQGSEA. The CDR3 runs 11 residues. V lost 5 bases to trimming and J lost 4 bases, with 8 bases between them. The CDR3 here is CSVQRTYGYTF. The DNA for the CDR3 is TGCAGCGTTCAGCGGACCTATGGCTACACCTTC.

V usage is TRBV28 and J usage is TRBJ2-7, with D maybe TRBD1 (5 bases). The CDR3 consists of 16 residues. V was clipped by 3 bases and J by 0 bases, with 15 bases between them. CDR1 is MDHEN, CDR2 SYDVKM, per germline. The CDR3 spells CASSFLLIDSSYEQYF. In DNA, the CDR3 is TGTGCCAGCAGTTTCTTACTCATCGACAGCTCCTACGAGCAGTACTTC.

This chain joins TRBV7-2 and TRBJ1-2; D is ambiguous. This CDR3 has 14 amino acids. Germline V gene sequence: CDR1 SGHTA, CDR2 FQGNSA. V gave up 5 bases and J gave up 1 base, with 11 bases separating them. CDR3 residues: CASSGGPLNYGYTF. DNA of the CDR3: TGTGCCAGCAGCGGAGGACCGCTTAACTATGGCTACACCTTC.

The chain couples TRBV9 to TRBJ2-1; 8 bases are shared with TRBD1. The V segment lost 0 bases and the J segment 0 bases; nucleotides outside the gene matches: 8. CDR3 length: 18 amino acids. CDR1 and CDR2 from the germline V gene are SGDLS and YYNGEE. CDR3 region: CASSVGPWGQASYNEQFF. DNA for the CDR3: TGTGCCAGCAGCGTAGGTCCCTGGGGACAGGCCTCCTACAATGAGCAGTTCTTC. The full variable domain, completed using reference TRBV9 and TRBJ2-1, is DSGVTQTPKHLITATGQRVTLRCSPRSGDLSVYWYQQSLDQGLQFLIQYYNGEERAKGNILERFSAQQFPDLHSELNLSSLELGDSALYFCASSVGPWGQASYNEQFFGPGTRLTVL.

CDR3 in amino acids: CASSLASRGETQYF. Here the CDR3 DNA reads TGTGCCAGCAGCTTAGCGTCCCGGGGAGAGACCCAGTACTTC. This sequence joins TRBV7-2 and TRBJ2-5; possibly TRBD2 for D (5 bases). V lost 0 bases to trimming and J lost 4 bases, with 9 bases between them. The CDR3 runs to 14 residues. Germline lookup yields CDR1 SGHTA and CDR2 FQGNSA.